This is a list of T cell receptor beta chains from one sample in a study of blood T cell repertoires in COVID-19. Only in-frame clones appear in the TCRdb table, and some are missing; sequencing was by immunoSEQ multiplex PCR. The table shows 55,000 to 90,000 clones, with approximately 85% occurring only once. Sequencing was carried out using peripheral blood. The source is a woman aged 80 or older with active or convalescent COVID-19. CDR3s include the opening cysteine and the closing phenylalanine or tryptophan. Fields, in order: CDR3 protein, CDR3 DNA, clone size, V gene, D gene, J gene. D genes are given only for firm matches. The size field is filled for only some rows; it gives once, few, many or a size class.

cdr3_aa: CASSPNTGGGQPQHF
cdr3_nt: TGCGCCAGCAGCCCGAACACAGGGGGTGGGCAGCCCCAGCATTTT
clone_size: .
v_call: TRBV4-3
d_call: TRBD1
j_call: TRBJ1-5

cdr3_aa: CASSIVSAGGYEQFF
cdr3_nt: TGTGCCAGTAGTATAGTTTCAGCGGGCGGATATGAGCAGTTCTTC
clone_size: .
v_call: TRBV19
d_call: .
j_call: TRBJ2-1

cdr3_aa: CANRDRVLGGYTF
cdr3_nt: TGTGCCAACCGGGACAGGGTACTTGGGGGCTACACCTTC
clone_size: .
v_call: TRBV28
d_call: TRBD1
j_call: TRBJ1-2

cdr3_aa: CASSQDWGTGRVGSPLHF
cdr3_nt: TGTGCCAGCAGCCAAGATTGGGGGACAGGGAGAGTAGGTTCACCCCTCCACTTT
clone_size: .
v_call: TRBV3-1/TRBV3-2
d_call: TRBD1
j_call: TRBJ1-6

cdr3_aa: CASTGPLVGGGEYNEQFF
cdr3_nt: TGTGCCAGTACGGGTCCCTTAGTTGGAGGGGGGGAATACAATGAGCAGTTCTTC
clone_size: .
v_call: TRBV28
d_call: .
j_call: TRBJ2-1

cdr3_aa: CASSRNRGWDTEAFF
cdr3_nt: TGTGCCAGCAGCCGGAACAGGGGGTGGGACACTGAAGCTTTCTTT
clone_size: .
v_call: TRBV7-2
d_call: TRBD1
j_call: TRBJ1-1

cdr3_aa: CASSLGQQYEATNEKLFF
cdr3_nt: TGTGCCAGCAGCTTAGGACAGCAGTATGAAGCAACTAATGAAAAACTGTTTTTT
clone_size: once
v_call: TRBV7-9
d_call: .
j_call: TRBJ1-4

cdr3_aa: CASSISWTGLSPLHF
cdr3_nt: TGTGCCAGTAGTATTTCTTGGACAGGCCTTTCACCCCTCCACTTT
clone_size: .
v_call: TRBV19
d_call: TRBD1
j_call: TRBJ1-6

cdr3_aa: CASSLGDTIYF
cdr3_nt: TGTGCCAGCAGCTTAGGAGACACCATATATTTT
clone_size: .
v_call: TRBV5-4
d_call: .
j_call: TRBJ1-3

cdr3_aa: CASSQAEAGGGLGQETQYF
cdr3_nt: TGTGCCAGCAGCCAAGCCGAGGCAGGGGGCGGATTGGGCCAAGAGACCCAGTACTTC
clone_size: .
v_call: TRBV3-1/TRBV3-2
d_call: TRBD1
j_call: TRBJ2-5

cdr3_aa: CAWSANGRGTEAFF
cdr3_nt: TGTGCCTGGAGTGCGAACGGGAGGGGCACTGAAGCTTTCTTT
clone_size: .
v_call: TRBV30
d_call: .
j_call: TRBJ1-1

cdr3_aa: CATGLAGNADTQYF
cdr3_nt: TGTGCCACTGGACTAGCGGGGAACGCAGATACGCAGTATTTT
clone_size: .
v_call: TRBV10-3
d_call: TRBD2
j_call: TRBJ2-3

cdr3_aa: CASSPEFRTGVNSPLHF
cdr3_nt: TGTGCCAGCAGCCCGGAGTTCCGTACAGGGGTTAATTCACCCCTCCACTTT
clone_size: .
v_call: TRBV9
d_call: TRBD1
j_call: TRBJ1-6

cdr3_aa: CATSQAGHGYTF
cdr3_nt: TGTGCCACCAGCCAAGCGGGGCATGGCTACACCTTC
clone_size: .
v_call: TRBV15
d_call: .
j_call: TRBJ1-2

cdr3_aa: CASSFESRGYYGYTF
cdr3_nt: TGCGCCAGCAGCTTTGAGTCCAGGGGGTATTATGGCTACACCTTC
clone_size: .
v_call: TRBV5-1
d_call: TRBD1
j_call: TRBJ1-2

cdr3_aa: CASSVESGMNTGELFF
cdr3_nt: TGTGCCAGCAGCGTGGAAAGCGGGATGAACACCGGGGAGCTGTTTTTT
clone_size: .
v_call: TRBV9
d_call: TRBD2
j_call: TRBJ2-2

cdr3_aa: CASSLQTPNYGYTF
cdr3_nt: TGTGCCAGCAGCTTGCAGACACCTAACTATGGCTACACCTTC
clone_size: .
v_call: TRBV5-6
d_call: .
j_call: TRBJ1-2

cdr3_aa: CSASVDRTVGYTEAFF
cdr3_nt: TGCAGTGCTAGTGTCGACAGGACCGTCGGGTACACTGAAGCTTTCTTT
clone_size: .
v_call: TRBV20-1
d_call: .
j_call: TRBJ1-1

cdr3_aa: CASSPQWGGVQGEQFF
cdr3_nt: TGTGCCAGCAGCCCCCAGTGGGGGGGGGTACAGGGTGAGCAGTTCTTC
clone_size: few
v_call: TRBV7-2
d_call: .
j_call: TRBJ2-1

cdr3_aa: CATSGDSENQPQHF
cdr3_nt: TGTGCCACCTCCGGGGATTCCGAAAATCAGCCCCAGCATTTT
clone_size: .
v_call: TRBV18
d_call: .
j_call: TRBJ1-5

cdr3_aa: CASSFATSGGPNTGELFF
cdr3_nt: TGTGCCAGCAGTTTCGCGACTAGCGGGGGGCCAAACACCGGGGAGCTGTTTTTT
clone_size: .
v_call: TRBV27
d_call: TRBD2
j_call: TRBJ2-2

cdr3_aa: CASSPQQTGRGNTIYF
cdr3_nt: TGTGCCAGCTCACCTCAACAGACAGGGAGAGGAAACACCATATATTTT
clone_size: .
v_call: TRBV18
d_call: TRBD1
j_call: TRBJ1-3

cdr3_aa: CASTPGQGKRWTGNTIYF
cdr3_nt: TGTGCCAGTACGCCGGGACAGGGAAAAAGGTGGACTGGAAACACCATATATTTT
clone_size: .
v_call: TRBV5-5
d_call: TRBD1
j_call: TRBJ1-3

cdr3_aa: CASSLPLGAGDTGELFF
cdr3_nt: TGTGCCAGCAGTTTACCACTGGGGGCAGGGGACACCGGGGAGCTGTTTTTT
clone_size: .
v_call: TRBV28
d_call: .
j_call: TRBJ2-2

cdr3_aa: CASSWGTGGISGYTF
cdr3_nt: TGTGCCAGCAGTTGGGGGACAGGGGGAATTAGTGGCTACACCTTC
clone_size: .
v_call: TRBV6-5
d_call: TRBD1
j_call: TRBJ1-2

cdr3_aa: CASTQRGKQETQYF
cdr3_nt: TGTGCCAGCACCCAGCGGGGGAAGCAAGAGACCCAGTACTTC
clone_size: .
v_call: TRBV2
d_call: TRBD2
j_call: TRBJ2-5